The sequence of this TCR beta chain was determined in a study of blood T cells in healthy people across ages. Study conclusions and caveats: Versus aged donors, long-lived donors had higher diversity and more naive CD4+ cells.

Combining a sample-barcoded 5' primer with a J-beta primer mix, a second PCR ran for about 7 to 11 cycles. All cDNA molecules were each tagged by a template-switch adaptor with 12 random nucleotides. TCRdb re-called the 5' RACE reads with MiXCR, one entry per CDR3 protein. Found here are approximately 680,000 distinct CDR3 sequences, roughly 32% of them singletons; the top ten hold 15%. The CDR3 covers 13 residues. The germline V gene has CDR1 SNHLY and CDR2 FYNNEI. Caucasian individuals from Russia who were healthy and aged roughly 6 to 95 acted as donors. As to this clonotype: Its matching antigen is unknown. This sequence may be a read error, since a much larger clone differs from it by one base.

V is TRBV2 and J is TRBJ2-5, with D maybe TRBD2 (6 bases). The source of this sequence is an elderly woman in good health. The material sequenced was blood. For the CDR3, the DNA is TGTGCCGGCAGTGAAGTAGGGAGGGAGACCCAGTACTTC. This encodes CAGSEVGRETQYF.